A selection of T cell receptor beta chains follows, all from one sample in a study of T cell responses to AZD1222 COVID-19 vaccine. Some clones are missing from TCRdb's copy, which holds only in-frame ones; the method was immunoSEQ multiplex PCR. The sample records around 99,000 clones, more than 85% being singletons. The input for sequencing was peripheral blood, taken 28 days after the second AZD1222 dose. Every receptor here comes from an adult who received the AZD1222 COVID-19 vaccine. Each CDR3 is given without its conserved first and last residue.

j_call v_call cdr3_aa
TRBJ2-3 TRBV4-3 ASSQAVWEDTQY
TRBJ2-5 TRBV7-9 ASSSGLEKQETQY
TRBJ1-2 TRBV10-3 AISELDRGSGYT
TRBJ2-2 TRBV25-1 ASSDAGITGELF
TRBJ2-7 TRBV5-6 ASAYGDRSTYEQY
TRBJ2-4 TRBV27 ASRTSGAKNIQY
TRBJ2-3 TRBV2 ASSVGTDTQY
TRBJ1-4 TRBV19 ASMGFEKLF
TRBJ2-3 TRBV10-1 ASSATSPDTQY
TRBJ2-2 TRBV3-1/TRBV3-2 ASSQGFGDHNTGELF
TRBJ1-4 TRBV19 ASSIGGDGGTNEKLF
TRBJ1-1 TRBV28 ASSLGDRDITEAF
TRBJ2-7 TRBV19 ASSDGGVDGSYEQY
TRBJ2-1 TRBV11-2 ASSLGSLAGVVYNEQF
TRBJ1-5 TRBV6-1 ASSERQPNSNQPQH
TRBJ1-5 TRBV27 ASSARLGGNQPQH
TRBJ2-7 TRBV6-5 ASNRGREYEQY
TRBJ1-6 TRBV4-1 ASSQGVQSPLH
TRBJ1-6 TRBV7-2 ASSLEPTGVNSPLH
TRBJ2-6 TRBV2 ASSERVSGANVLT
TRBJ2-2 TRBV6-6 ASTRGMGADGELF
TRBJ2-4 TRBV4-1 ASSQGILGQGPIAKNIQY
TRBJ2-5 TRBV19 ASSHVRGKETQY
TRBJ1-2 TRBV5-4 ASSPDRMIYGYT
TRBJ2-6 TRBV4-3 ASSQGLGGSGSGANVLT
TRBJ2-7 TRBV18 ASSPLSGAPSSYEQY
TRBJ2-7 TRBV14 ASSRASGRGYEQY
TRBJ1-6 TRBV6-4 ASSAGTENSPLH
TRBJ2-3 TRBV10-3 AISSGPTDTQY
TRBJ2-1 TRBV28 ASSMTRSFNNEQF
TRBJ1-2 TRBV27 ASRPWDRDGYT
TRBJ2-3 TRBV20-1 SASRAAASTDTQY
TRBJ2-1 TRBV7-2 ASSFYKSSYNEQF
TRBJ1-1 TRBV9 ASSVGEQLGPEAF
TRBJ2-7 TRBV7-2 ASSSATGRYEQY
TRBJ1-2 TRBV5-1 ASSLAGTGNYGYT
TRBJ2-1 TRBV24-1 ATSEYRGEQF
TRBJ1-3 TRBV28 ASIEFSGNTIY
TRBJ2-2 TRBV3-1/TRBV3-2 ASSPHSKTGELF
TRBJ2-3 TRBV18 ASSTARDSSTDTQY
TRBJ2-3 TRBV4-1 ASSQGTGTSELGTQY
TRBJ2-7 TRBV6-6 ASSYIAIGYEQY
TRBJ2-5 TRBV24-1 ATSDLQPGKETQY
TRBJ2-3 TRBV24-1 ATSGTGTGGASTDTQY
TRBJ1-2 TRBV3-1/TRBV3-2 ASSPSGSYNYGYT
TRBJ1-2 TRBV19 ASSYRGNYGYT
TRBJ1-3 TRBV7-9 ATTRRRIGDRAGNTIY
TRBJ2-2 TRBV24-1 ATSDGTSLFLDTGELF